Shown below are 21 T cell receptor beta chains from a single sample sequenced in a study of cytomegalovirus exposure and HLA in healthy donors. PCR primers comprised 60 Vbeta and 13 Jbeta primers. Data came from immunoSEQ multiplex PCR; TCRdb stores just in-frame clones and leaves some out. The sample lists some 130,000 clones, about three quarters occurring once. The sample taken for sequencing was PBMCs. The receptor source for this set is a woman aged 18-30 years in good health and CMV-seronegative.

This clone has just a few counts. CDR3 nucleotide sequence: TGTGCCAGCAGCTTGGCGCTCGGCGGGCGGACCCGCTCCTACAATGAGCAGTTCTTC. It codes for CASSLALGGRTRSYNEQFF. This chain joins TRBV5-4 and TRBJ2-1, with D perhaps TRBD2 (5 bases). Trimming stripped 0 bases from V and 0 bases from J, with 19 bases between. The CDR3 totals 19 residues. Germline lookup yields CDR1 SGHNT and CDR2 YYREEE (reference sequence).

This chain uses TRBV29-1 with TRBJ2-3, with TRBD2 identical over 11 bases. Germline CDR1 SQVTM, CDR2 ANQGSEA. The ends lost 6 bases at V and 2 bases at J; junction bases unmatched: 4. The CDR3 consists of 14 residues. CDR3 bases: TGCAGCGTGGGGACTAGCGGACTCACAGATACGCAGTATTTT. Protein: CSVGTSGLTDTQYF.

This rearrangement joins TRBV5-6 to TRBJ1-1; D gene ambiguous. This CDR3 comprises 13 residues. Germline V gene sequence: CDR1 SGHDT, CDR2 YYEEEE. V dropped 0 bases and J dropped 3 bases, with 6 bases sitting between them. The CDR3 DNA reads as TGTGCCAGCAGCTTGGGACGGGACACTGAAGCTTTCTTT. Amino acids: CASSLGRDTEAFF. The entire variable domain, with the rest obtained from reference TRBV5-6 and TRBJ1-1, is as follows: DAGVTQSPTHLIKTRGQQVTLRCSPKSGHDTVSWYQQALGQGPQFIFQYYEEEERQRGNFPDRFSGHQFPNYSSELNVNALLLGDSALYLCASSLGRDTEAFFGQGTRLTVV.

The chain carries TRBV20-1 and TRBJ2-7, with D unresolved. Germline loops: CDR1 DFQATT, CDR2 SNEGSKA (reference sequence). V lost 6 bases to trimming and J lost 5 bases, with 8 bases between them. CDR3 length: 10 amino acids. CDR3 in DNA: TGCAGTGCAAGCCGCAACGAGCAGTACTTC. It specifies CSASRNEQYF.

The J gene is TRBJ2-7, the V gene TRBV28; 7 nucleotides agree with TRBD2. The CDR3 loop spans 13 amino acids. With V trimmed by 7 bases and J by 0 bases, 3 bases remained unmatched. CDR1 and CDR2 from the germline V gene are MDHEN and SYDVKM. CDR3 bases: TGTGCCAGCAACCCTAGCGGCTCCTACGAGCAGTACTTC. This gives the protein CASNPSGSYEQYF.

Only a few counts were recorded for this clone. The chain employs TRBV29-1 and TRBJ1-1; D gene uncertain. V was clipped by 8 bases and J by 3 bases, with 13 bases between them. This CDR3 comprises 12 residues. The germline V gene encodes CDR1 SQVTM and CDR2 ANQGSEA. CDR3 protein: CSFAEGHTEAFF. In DNA, the CDR3 is TGCAGCTTCGCCGAGGGCCACACTGAAGCTTTCTTT.

The V and J genes are TRBV19 and TRBJ2-7, with D perhaps TRBD1 (6 bases). V lost 5 bases and J 0 bases, leaving 14 bases between the germline ends. This CDR3 contains 15 residues. The germline V gene encodes CDR1 LNHDA and CDR2 SQIVND (reference sequence). CDR3 loop: CASSSRQERSYEQYF. In nucleotides, the CDR3 is TGTGCCAGTAGTTCACGACAGGAGCGCTCCTACGAGCAGTACTTC.

The V and J genes are TRBV19 and TRBJ1-2, with D uncertain. The CDR3 contains 13 residues. V lost 10 bases and J lost 1, with 13 bases in between. Germline V gene sequence: CDR1 LNHDA, CDR2 SQIVND (reference sequence). DNA of the CDR3: TGTGCCACCACCCCCGCGGGTAACTATGGCTACACCTTC. Residues: CATTPAGNYGYTF.

V and J are TRBV10-2 and TRBJ1-1; D call uncertain. The CDR3 consists of 13 residues. Trimming removed 0 bases at V and 4 bases at J, with 6 bases between. Germline V gene sequence: CDR1 WSHSY, CDR2 SAAADI. The CDR3 here is CASSESRITEAFF. CDR3 nucleotides: TGCGCCAGCAGTGAGTCGAGGATCACTGAAGCTTTCTTT.

This clone was detected once. The J gene is TRBJ2-5, the V gene TRBV5-1; the D gene is possibly TRBD1 (6 bases). The CDR3 extends over 15 amino acids. Germline assignment: CDR1 SGHRS and CDR2 YFSETQ. Trimming pared 1 base from V and 5 bases from J, leaving 15 bases between. The CDR3: CASSLSGGSRETQYF. CDR3 bases: TGCGCCAGCAGCTTGTCTGGGGGCAGTAGGGAGACCCAGTACTTC.

The chain links TRBV7-9 to TRBJ2-1, with D perhaps TRBD2 (6 bases). Germline loops: CDR1 SEHNR, CDR2 FQNEAQ (reference sequence). CDR3 size: 15 residues. V lost 1 base and J 5 bases, leaving 12 bases between the germline ends. The DNA of the CDR3 is TGTGCCAGCAGCTTAGGGGGAGGCCTGGACAATGAGCAGTTCTTC. Encoded protein: CASSLGGGLDNEQFF.

This sequence joins TRBV29-1 and TRBJ2-3; TRBD1 agrees at 7 bases. The ends lost 4 bases at V and 5 bases at J; junction bases unmatched: 6. Germline CDR1 SQVTM, CDR2 ANQGSEA. This CDR3 comprises 13 residues. CDR3 sequence reads: CSVVAGGRDTQYF. Here the CDR3 DNA reads TGCAGCGTTGTGGCAGGGGGACGAGATACGCAGTATTTT.

This sequence joins TRBV7-9 and TRBJ1-2, with 7 bases matching TRBD1. V lost 4 bases and J lost 8; bases outside the gene matches: 4. The CDR3 is 12 amino acids. CDR1 and CDR2 from the germline V gene are SEHNR and FQNEAQ (reference sequence). CDR3 nucleotides: TGTGCCAGCAGCTCACAGGGGAACGGCTACACCTTC. Translated, it gives CASSSQGNGYTF.

This clone was detected a few times. This chain joins TRBV5-1 and TRBJ1-5; 7 nucleotides match TRBD1. Unmatched junction bases numbered 5, after V lost 0 bases and J lost 5 bases. This CDR3 has 15 residues. Germline loops: CDR1 SGHRS, CDR2 YFSETQ. The CDR3 spells CASSLGDSLYQPQHF. The CDR3 DNA follows: TGCGCCAGCAGCTTGGGGGACAGCCTTTATCAGCCCCAGCATTTT.

The chain joins TRBV13 to TRBJ1-1; 8 bases line up with TRBD1. Germline CDR1 PRHDT, CDR2 FYEKMQ (reference sequence). J lost 1 base, V lost 5 bases, and 9 bases had no gene match. The CDR3 totals 16 residues. The CDR3 DNA follows: TGTGCCAGCAGCCCACACGGGACAGGTCCGAACACTGAAGCTTTCTTT. This codes for CASSPHGTGPNTEAFF.

The chain links TRBV30 to TRBJ1-2; possible D gene TRBD1, 6 bases. V dropped 2 bases and J dropped 8 bases, with 15 bases sitting between them. The CDR3 covers 13 residues. The germline CDR1 and CDR2 sequences are GTSNPN and SVGIG (reference sequence). CDR3 DNA: TGTGCCTGGAGTTCCGACAGGCCCGGCGGCTACACCTTC. Protein: CAWSSDRPGGYTF.

This clone appeared once. This sequence joins TRBV13 and TRBJ2-7; 8 bases align to TRBD2. After removal of 5 bases from V and 3 bases from J, the junction contained 6 bases not matched to a gene. CDR1 is PRHDT, CDR2 FYEKMQ, per germline (reference sequence). This CDR3 contains 14 residues. DNA of the CDR3: TGTGCCAGCAGCCCCTCGAGCGGGAGCTACGAGCAGTACTTC. Its protein is CASSPSSGSYEQYF.

The chain has TRBV5-1 and TRBJ2-2, with D maybe TRBD2 (5 bases). The CDR3 has 16 residues. Germline lookup yields CDR1 SGHRS and CDR2 YFSETQ. V gave up 3 bases and J gave up 6 bases, with 18 bases separating them. The CDR3 DNA sequence: TGCGCCAGCAGCTCGCAATGGGCGGGCTCCGCCGGGGAGCTGTTTTTT. Translated: CASSSQWAGSAGELFF. Full variable domain (rest looked up from reference TRBV5-1 and TRBJ2-2): KAGVTQTPRYLIKTRGQQVTLSCSPISGHRSVSWYQQTPGQGLQFLFEYFSETQRNKGNFPGRFSGRQFSNSRSEMNVSTLELGDSALYLCASSSQWAGSAGELFFGEGSRLTVL.

V usage is TRBV19 and J usage is TRBJ1-5; D perhaps matches TRBD1 (5 bases). The CDR3 runs 15 residues. Looked up from germline, CDR1 is LNHDA and CDR2 is SQIVND (reference sequence). V was clipped by 6 bases and J by 7 bases, with 19 bases between them. The chain's CDR3 is CASRRTGAPGQPQHF. In DNA form, the CDR3 reads TGTGCCAGTAGGCGTACAGGAGCCCCTGGGCAGCCCCAGCATTTT. The full variable domain, in which reference TRBV19 and TRBJ1-5 provide the parts outside the CDR3, is DGGITQSPKYLFRKEGQNVTLSCEQNLNHDAMYWYRQDPGQGLRLIYYSQIVNDFQKGDIAEGYSVSREKKESFPLTVTSAQKNPTAFYLCASRRTGAPGQPQHFGDGTRLSIL.

This chain joins TRBV11-3 and TRBJ2-3; 9 bases are a match to TRBD1. Germline V CDR1 and CDR2: SGHNT, YENEEA. V shed 6 bases, J shed 9 bases, and the junction held 7 bases outside the gene matches. This CDR3 comprises 13 residues. The CDR3 region is CASSLDRGSTQYF. The DNA for the CDR3 is TGTGCCAGCAGTTTGGACAGGGGATCGACGCAGTATTTT.

The rearrangement links TRBV10-3 to TRBJ1-2; 10 nucleotides line up with TRBD1. V lost 6 bases to trimming and J lost 8 bases; unmatched junction nucleotides: 6. Germline V gene lookup returns CDR1 ENHRY and CDR2 SYGVKD. CDR3 length equals 13 residues. The CDR3 protein is CAISYDRGRGYTF. The CDR3 coding sequence is TGTGCCATCAGCTATGACAGGGGGCGAGGCTACACCTTC.